The rows below give T cell receptor beta chains drawn from one sample of a study of molecular identifiers for immune sequencing clone quantification. Via MiXCR, TCRdb re-called the PCR reads, giving one row per CDR3 protein. Altogether tens of thousands of distinct CDR3 sequences are present, approximately 18% being singletons, with the ten largest covering roughly 7.1%. What was sequenced was naive CD8+ T cells from blood, with Jurkat cell RNA spiked in. The receptors were gathered from a human donor in good health. Some libraries in this study had Jurkat cell RNA spiked in. The CDR3 runs from the conserved cysteine through the conserved F or W. D genes are given only for firm matches. Clone size is not always given. Where it is, it says once, few, many or a class for expanded clones.

clone_size j_call d_call v_call cdr3_nt cdr3_aa
many TRBJ2-6 NA TRBV5-1 TGCGCCAGCACCTGGGTACCTGAGGGGGCCAACGTCCTGACTTTC CASTWVPEGANVLTF
many TRBJ2-2 NA TRBV6-2/TRBV6-3 TGTGCCAGCACCCCACAGGGACAAACCGGGGAGCTGTTTTTT CASTPQGQTGELFF
NA TRBJ2-7 NA TRBV27 TGTGCCAGCAGTTTCCCGGGGGCCGGGTACGAGCAGTACTTC CASSFPGAGYEQYF
many TRBJ1-6 NA TRBV7-6 TGTGCCAGCAGCTTAAGAATCGGACGGATTAATTCACCCCTCCACTTT CASSLRIGRINSPLHF
many TRBJ2-3 NA TRBV9 TGTGCCAGCAGCGTTAGCGGACTTGGGGGAGATACGCAGTATTTT CASSVSGLGGDTQYF
few TRBJ2-3 TRBD1 TRBV9 TGTGCCAGCAGGGGGGGACAGGGGGCCGGTACGCAGTATTTT CASRGGQGAGTQYF
many TRBJ2-2 TRBD2 TRBV20-1 TGCAGTGCTAGAGGCGGTAAGGGTGTGCGACTAGCCGAAAACACCGGGGAGCTGTTTTTT CSARGGKGVRLAENTGELFF
NA TRBJ2-1 TRBD1 TRBV5-1 TGCGCCAGCAGCTTCACAACGACGGACAGGGATTACTACAATGAGCAGTTCTTC CASSFTTTDRDYYNEQFF
many TRBJ1-1 NA TRBV12-3/TRBV12-4 TGTGCCAGTTCGGGATCGAACACTGAAGCTTTCTTT CASSGSNTEAFF
NA TRBJ1-1 NA TRBV15 TGTGCCACCAGCCTTAGTGGACCGGATGAAGCTTTCTTT CATSLSGPDEAFF
NA TRBJ2-7 NA TRBV7-6 TGTGCCAGCAGCTTAGGACAGCAATACGAGCAGTACTTC CASSLGQQYEQYF
many TRBJ2-1 TRBD2 TRBV28 TGTGCCAGCAGTACCCGGACTAGCGGGAGAATTGAGCAGTTCTTC CASSTRTSGRIEQFF
NA TRBJ2-7 NA TRBV2 TGTGCCAGCGCCCCCGGGTTCTACGAGCAGTACTTC CASAPGFYEQYF
many TRBJ1-4 NA TRBV9 TGTGCCAGCAGCGTCCAGGGAACAACTAATGAAAAACTGTTTTTT CASSVQGTTNEKLFF
NA TRBJ2-7 NA TRBV7-9 TGTGCCAGCAGTAAAATCCTCAGGGATGACGAGCAGTACTTC CASSKILRDDEQYF
NA TRBJ1-1 NA TRBV13 TGTGCCAGCAGCTTAGACAGGGTGGGCACTGAAGCTTTCTTT CASSLDRVGTEAFF
many TRBJ2-2 NA TRBV29-1 TGCAGCACCAGTGAGGGGGACACCGGGGAGCTGTTTTTT CSTSEGDTGELFF
NA TRBJ2-7 NA TRBV4-1 TGCGCCAGCAGCCAAGACAGCGGTGGCAGGCAGTCCTACGAGCAGTACTTC CASSQDSGGRQSYEQYF
NA TRBJ2-3 NA TRBV12-3/TRBV12-4 TGTGCCAGCAGTTTGTACTCGCTTCAGCAGTATTTT CASSLYSLQQYF
many TRBJ2-7 NA TRBV27 TGTGCCAGCAGTCCCGGGGCTGCCAAATCCCTCGAGCAGTACTTC CASSPGAAKSLEQYF
many TRBJ1-6 TRBD1 TRBV19 TGTGCCAGTAGACAGGGGGCCGCACCCCTCCACTTT CASRQGAAPLHF
many TRBJ2-1 TRBD1 TRBV20-1 TGCAGTGCCCGGACAGGGTGGGTCGATGAGCAGTTCTTC CSARTGWVDEQFF
many TRBJ2-2 TRBD2 TRBV20-1 TGCAGTGCCAGACCCGATACTAGCGGGAAGGTGGAGCTGTTTTTT CSARPDTSGKVELFF
many TRBJ1-5 NA TRBV7-6 TGTGCCAGCAGCCATGGGGATGGCAATCAGCCCCAGCATTTT CASSHGDGNQPQHF
many TRBJ2-3 NA TRBV12-3/TRBV12-4 TGTGCCGTACCATCAAGGGCAGATACGCAGTATTTT CAVPSRADTQYF
many TRBJ2-3 NA TRBV9 TGTGCCAGCAGCGTAGACCGGGTTACGCAGTATTTT CASSVDRVTQYF
few TRBJ2-3 TRBD1 TRBV28 TGTGCCAGCAGGGCAATTACAGGGGACGGGAGCACAGATACGCAGTATTTT CASRAITGDGSTDTQYF
many TRBJ2-1 TRBD2 TRBV7-2 TGTGCCAGCAGCTTCACGGTACTAGCGGGACTCCAGTCCTACAATGAGCAGTTCTTC CASSFTVLAGLQSYNEQFF
many TRBJ2-1 NA TRBV4-3 TGCGCCAGCAGCCAAGAAGGGACGGGAGTTATATATGAGCAGTTCTTC CASSQEGTGVIYEQFF
many TRBJ2-4 NA TRBV7-8 TGTGCCAGCAGCCAGAGGGCAGGGATAGACATTCAGTACTTC CASSQRAGIDIQYF
many TRBJ2-7 TRBD1 TRBV20-1 TGCAGTGCTAGAGCCCAAACCCCCGGGACAGGGCCCCACGAGCAGTACTTC CSARAQTPGTGPHEQYF
many TRBJ2-7 TRBD2 TRBV29-1 TGCAGCGTTGTTCTAGCGGGAGGGCCTGCCAACGAGCAGTACTTC CSVVLAGGPANEQYF
many TRBJ2-1 NA TRBV28 TGTGCCAGCAGTTTAAAAGCGCTCTCCTACAATGAGCAGTTCTTC CASSLKALSYNEQFF
many TRBJ2-7 NA TRBV7-8 TGTGCCAGCAGCCTACCGGGAGCCTACGAGCAGTACTTC CASSLPGAYEQYF
NA TRBJ2-3 NA TRBV6-5 TGTGCCAGCAGTTTCAACATGGGAAATACGCAGTATTTT CASSFNMGNTQYF
many TRBJ2-3 TRBD1 TRBV4-1 TGCGCCAGCAGCCAAGCCTTAACCGGGACAGGGGGCACAGATACGCAGTATTTT CASSQALTGTGGTDTQYF
NA TRBJ2-4 TRBD2 TRBV28 TGTGCCAGCAGTTGGGGAGGGGAGTACATTCAGTACTTC CASSWGGEYIQYF
few TRBJ2-6 NA TRBV6-2/TRBV6-3 TGTGCCAGCAGTTGGGACCCAGTCGCATCTGGGGCCAACGTCCTGACTTTC CASSWDPVASGANVLTF
many TRBJ2-7 NA TRBV7-9 TGTGCCAGCAGCTTAGTCCTCAGGGGGGCTGACGAGCAGTACTTC CASSLVLRGADEQYF
few TRBJ2-1 TRBD2 TRBV11-1 TGTGCCAGCAGCCTACCTACAACTAGCGGGGGCTACAATGAGCAGTTCTTC CASSLPTTSGGYNEQFF
few TRBJ2-3 TRBD2 TRBV11-2 TGTGCCAGCAGCTTAGATAGTCGGTATCCAGCGGGAGGGAGGACAGATACGCAGTATTTT CASSLDSRYPAGGRTDTQYF
many TRBJ2-2 NA TRBV19 TGTGCCAGTAGTTCCAGACTAGCCCGAGGGGGCGGGGAGCTGTTTTTT CASSSRLARGGGELFF
few TRBJ2-3 TRBD2 TRBV7-2 TGTGCCAGCAGCTTAGTGGAGCGGGAGGATACGCAGTATTTT CASSLVEREDTQYF
many TRBJ2-3 NA TRBV7-8 TGTGCCAGTCAATCCACAGATACGCAGTATTTT CASQSTDTQYF
many TRBJ2-7 NA TRBV4-1 TGCGCCAGCAGCCAACAGGGGGGGTACGAGCAGTACTTC CASSQQGGYEQYF
few TRBJ1-2 NA TRBV28 TGTGCCAGCAGTTTATTTTACAGAGCTAACTATGGCTACACCTTC CASSLFYRANYGYTF